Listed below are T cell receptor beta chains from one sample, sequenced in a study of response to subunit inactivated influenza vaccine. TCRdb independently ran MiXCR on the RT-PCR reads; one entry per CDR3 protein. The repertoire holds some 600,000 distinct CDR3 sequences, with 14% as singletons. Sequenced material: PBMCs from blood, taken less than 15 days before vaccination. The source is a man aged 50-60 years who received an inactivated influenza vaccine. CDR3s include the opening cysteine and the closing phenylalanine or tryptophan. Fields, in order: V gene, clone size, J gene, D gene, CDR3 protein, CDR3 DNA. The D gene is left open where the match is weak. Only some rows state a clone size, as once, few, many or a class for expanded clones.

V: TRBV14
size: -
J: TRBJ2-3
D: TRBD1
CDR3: CASSQRQGAGDTQYF
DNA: TGTGCCAGCAGCCAGAGACAGGGGGCAGGAGATACGCAGTATTTT

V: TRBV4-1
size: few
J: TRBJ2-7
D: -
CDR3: CASSQVGTDSYEQYF
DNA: TGCGCCAGCAGCCAAGTAGGGACGGATTCCTACGAGCAGTACTTC

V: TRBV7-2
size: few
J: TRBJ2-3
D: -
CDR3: CASSLHFNAGDTQYF
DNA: TGTGCCAGCAGCTTACACTTCAATGCGGGAGATACGCAGTATTTT

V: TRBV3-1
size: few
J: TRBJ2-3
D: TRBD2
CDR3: CASSLGLGLSDTDTQYF
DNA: TGTGCCAGCAGCCTCGGACTAGGGCTCAGCGACACAGATACGCAGTATTTT

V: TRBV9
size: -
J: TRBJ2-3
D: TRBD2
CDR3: CASSTQLAGTDTQYF
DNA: TGTGCCAGCAGCACCCAACTAGCGGGCACAGATACGCAGTATTTT

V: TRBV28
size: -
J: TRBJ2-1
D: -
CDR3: CASSSVLGDNEQFF
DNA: TGTGCCAGCAGTTCGGTCCTTGGGGACAATGAGCAGTTCTTC

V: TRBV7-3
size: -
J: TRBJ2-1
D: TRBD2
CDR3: CASSLEGGRGFNNEQFF
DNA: TGTGCCAGCAGCTTAGAGGGCGGGAGGGGGTTTAACAATGAGCAGTTCTTC

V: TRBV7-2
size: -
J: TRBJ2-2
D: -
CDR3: CASSLMLGANTGELFF
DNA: TGTGCCAGCAGCTTAATGCTAGGTGCGAACACCGGGGAGCTGTTTTTT

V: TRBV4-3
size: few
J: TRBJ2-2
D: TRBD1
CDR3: CASSQSTGPLPGELFF
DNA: TGCGCCAGCAGCCAATCGACAGGGCCCCTGCCCGGGGAGCTGTTTTTT

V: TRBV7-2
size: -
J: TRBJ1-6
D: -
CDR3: CASSLFGTWGSSPLHF
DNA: TGTGCCAGCAGCTTATTCGGGACATGGGGTAGCTCACCCCTCCACTTT

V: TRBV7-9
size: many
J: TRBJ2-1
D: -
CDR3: CASSLGVGSYNEQFF
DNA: TGCGCCAGCAGCTTGGGGGTTGGATCCTACAATGAGCAGTTCTTC

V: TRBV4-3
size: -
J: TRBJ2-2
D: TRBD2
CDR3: CASSQEGLVGGELFF
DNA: TGCGCCAGCAGCCAAGAAGGACTAGTTGGCGGGGAGCTGTTTTTT

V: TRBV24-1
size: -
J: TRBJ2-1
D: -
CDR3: CATEGGDISYNEQFF
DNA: TGTGCCACCGAGGGGGGGGACATCTCCTACAATGAGCAGTTCTTC

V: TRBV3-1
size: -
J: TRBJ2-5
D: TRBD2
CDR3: CASSQVRLAAGMGGTQYF
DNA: TGTGCCAGCAGCCAAGTCCGACTAGCGGCAGGGATGGGAGGAACCCAGTACTTC

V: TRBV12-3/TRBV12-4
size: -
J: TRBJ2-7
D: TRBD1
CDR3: CASGWTGAYEQYF
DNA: TGTGCCAGCGGCTGGACAGGGGCCTACGAGCAGTACTTC

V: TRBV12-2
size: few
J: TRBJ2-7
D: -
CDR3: CASRLGVGPSYEQYF
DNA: TGTGCAAGTCGCTTAGGGGTGGGACCCTCCTACGAGCAGTACTTC

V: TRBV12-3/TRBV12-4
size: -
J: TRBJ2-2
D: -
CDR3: CASRQLAANTGELFF
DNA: TGTGCCAGCAGGCAACTAGCAGCGAACACCGGGGAGCTGTTTTTT

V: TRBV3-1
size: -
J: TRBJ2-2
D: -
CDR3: CASSQDRNTGELFF
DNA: TGTGCCAGCAGCCAAGACAGGAACACCGGGGAGCTGTTTTTT

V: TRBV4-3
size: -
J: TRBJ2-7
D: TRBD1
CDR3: CASSQEPWQGVHEQYF
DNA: TGCGCCAGCAGCCAAGAACCCTGGCAGGGGGTGCACGAGCAGTACTTC

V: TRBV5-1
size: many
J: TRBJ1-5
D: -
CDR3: CASKADANPNQPQHF
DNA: TGCGCCAGCAAAGCAGACGCCAACCCCAATCAGCCCCAGCATTTT

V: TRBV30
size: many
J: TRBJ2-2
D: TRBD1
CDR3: CAWSVQGAGELFF
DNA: TGTGCCTGGAGTGTACAGGGGGCCGGGGAGCTGTTTTTT

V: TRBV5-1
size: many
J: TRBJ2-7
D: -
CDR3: CASSLGDRAGEQYF
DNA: TGCGCCAGCAGCTTGGGCGACAGGGCGGGGGAGCAGTACTTC

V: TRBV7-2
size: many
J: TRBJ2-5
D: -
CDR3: CASRFGIIVTETQYF
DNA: TGTGCCAGCAGGTTTGGGATCATCGTGACGGAGACCCAGTACTTC

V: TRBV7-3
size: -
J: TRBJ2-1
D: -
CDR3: CASSWDVSYSYNEQFF
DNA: TGTGCCAGCAGCTGGGACGTCTCTTATTCCTACAATGAGCAGTTCTTC

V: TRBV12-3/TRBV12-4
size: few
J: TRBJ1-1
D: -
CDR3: CASRKMENTEAFF
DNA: TGTGCCAGCAGAAAGATGGAGAACACTGAAGCTTTCTTT

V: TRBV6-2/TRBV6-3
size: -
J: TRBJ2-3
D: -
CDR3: CASSPGALRTADTQYF
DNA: TGTGCCAGCAGCCCCGGGGCTCTCCGAACCGCAGATACGCAGTATTTT

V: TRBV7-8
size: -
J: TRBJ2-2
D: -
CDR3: CASSLQGHTGELSF
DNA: TGTGCCAGCAGCTTACAGGGCCACACCGGGGAGCTGTCTTTT

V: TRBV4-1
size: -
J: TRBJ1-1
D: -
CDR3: CASSQVLGFGTFF
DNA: TGCGCCAGCAGCCAAGTACTCGGGTTCGGAACTTTCTTT

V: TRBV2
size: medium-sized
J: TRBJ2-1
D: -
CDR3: CASSGTTLYNEQFF
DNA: TGTGCCAGCAGTGGGACTACTTTATACAATGAGCAGTTCTTC

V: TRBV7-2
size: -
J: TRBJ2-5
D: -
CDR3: CASSLGPRGQETQYF
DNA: TGTGCCAGCAGCTTAGGACCTAGGGGGCAAGAGACCCAGTACTTC

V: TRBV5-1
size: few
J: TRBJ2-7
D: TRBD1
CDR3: CASSPTPGQGGYEQYF
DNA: TGCGCCAGCAGCCCTACCCCGGGACAGGGGGGCTACGAGCAGTACTTC

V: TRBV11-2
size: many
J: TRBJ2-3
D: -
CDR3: CASTSTDTQYF
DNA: TGTGCCAGCACTAGCACAGATACGCAGTATTTT

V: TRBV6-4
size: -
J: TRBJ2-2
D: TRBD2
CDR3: CASRAGARTGELFF
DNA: TGTGCCAGCAGGGCGGGAGCCCGAACCGGGGAGCTGTTTTTT

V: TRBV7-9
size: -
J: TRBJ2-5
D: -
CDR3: CASSWDPFKTQYF
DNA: TGTGCCAGCAGCTGGGACCCTTTTAAGACCCAGTACTTC

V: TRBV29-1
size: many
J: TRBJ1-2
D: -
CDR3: CSVRDPDRYGYTF
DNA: TGCAGCGTGAGAGACCCGGACAGATATGGCTACACCTTC

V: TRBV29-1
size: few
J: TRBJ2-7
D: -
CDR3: CNVGQGTSYEQYF
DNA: TGCAACGTTGGGCAGGGGACATCCTACGAGCAGTACTTC

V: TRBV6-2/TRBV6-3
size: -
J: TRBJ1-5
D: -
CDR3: CASKGNNQPQHF
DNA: TGTGCCAGCAAGGGGAATAACCAGCCCCAGCATTTT

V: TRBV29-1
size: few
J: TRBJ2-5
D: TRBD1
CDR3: CSVAGQGRETQYF
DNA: TGCAGCGTTGCGGGACAGGGCCGGGAGACCCAGTACTTC

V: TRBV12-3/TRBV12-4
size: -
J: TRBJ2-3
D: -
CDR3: CASTPRGASTDTQYF
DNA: TGTGCCAGCACCCCTCGCGGGGCGAGCACAGATACGCAGTATTTT

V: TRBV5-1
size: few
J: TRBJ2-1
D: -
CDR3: CASSSSGVRRNEQFF
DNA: TGCGCCAGCAGCTCTTCAGGAGTACGACGCAATGAGCAGTTCTTC

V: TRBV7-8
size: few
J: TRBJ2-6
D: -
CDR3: CASSLVVYSGANVLTF
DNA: TGTGCCAGCAGCTTAGTGGTCTACTCTGGGGCCAACGTCCTGACTTTC

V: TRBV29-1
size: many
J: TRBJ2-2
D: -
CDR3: CSVKGGNTGELFF
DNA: TGCAGCGTCAAAGGGGGGAACACCGGGGAGCTGTTTTTT

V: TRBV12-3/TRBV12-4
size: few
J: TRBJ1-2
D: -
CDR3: CASTLEPGHFYGYTF
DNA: TGTGCCAGCACCCTAGAACCGGGCCACTTCTATGGCTACACCTTC

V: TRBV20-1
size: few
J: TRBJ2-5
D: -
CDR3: CSARDLGLQETQYF
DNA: TGCAGTGCTAGAGATTTGGGACTTCAAGAGACCCAGTACTTC

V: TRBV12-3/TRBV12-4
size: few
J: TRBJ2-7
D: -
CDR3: CASSTRDIYEQYF
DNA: TGTGCCAGCAGTACCCGGGACATCTACGAGCAGTACTTC

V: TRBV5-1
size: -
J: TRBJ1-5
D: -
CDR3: CASSPDSDNQPQHF
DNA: TGCGCCAGCAGCCCCGACAGTGATAATCAGCCCCAGCATTTT

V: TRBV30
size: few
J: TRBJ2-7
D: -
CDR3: CAWSGTVYEQYF
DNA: TGTGCCTGGAGTGGGACAGTCTACGAGCAGTACTTC

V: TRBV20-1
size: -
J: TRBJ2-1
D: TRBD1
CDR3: CSASSPWQGVKYNEQFF
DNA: TGCAGTGCTAGTTCCCCTTGGCAGGGGGTAAAGTACAATGAGCAGTTCTTC

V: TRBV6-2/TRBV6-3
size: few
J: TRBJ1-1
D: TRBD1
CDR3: CASSYGQGSTEAFF
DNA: TGTGCCAGCAGTTACGGACAGGGGAGCACTGAAGCTTTCTTT

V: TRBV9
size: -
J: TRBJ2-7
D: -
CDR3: CASSVELGEQYF
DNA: TGTGCCAGCAGCGTAGAACTTGGGGAGCAGTACTTC